One and the same sample provided the 28 T cell receptor beta chains below, sequenced in a study of control samples from healthy donors and cancer patients. Measured with immunoSEQ multiplex PCR; TCRdb has only the in-frame clones, and not every one. The data show tens of thousands of clones, with over 85% seen just once and about 1.9% held by the top ten. Input material: PBMCs. The source is a woman aged 55-69 years with head and neck cancer.

The V and J genes are TRBV28 and TRBJ1-1; D gene unclear. Trimming took 6 bases from V and 3 from J, leaving 14 bases between them. CDR1 MDHEN and CDR2 SYDVKM come from the germline V gene. CDR3 length: 14 residues. As DNA, the CDR3 is TGTGCCAGCAGCCCTCCCGGGTTCTACACTGAAGCTTTCTTT. Protein sequence: CASSPPGFYTEAFF.

V usage is TRBV12-3 or TRBV12-4 and J usage is TRBJ1-5; TRBD1 is a possible D gene (6 bases). The CDR3 is 13 residues long. V lost 7 bases to trimming and J lost 8 bases, with 15 bases between them. The CDR3 DNA reads as TGTGCCAGCACCACAGGGAAGGAGAAGCCCCAGCATTTT. This gives the protein CASTTGKEKPQHF.

The chain combines TRBV29-1 with TRBJ2-3; 11 nucleotides agree with TRBD2. Germline V lookup: CDR1 SQVTM, CDR2 ANQGSEA. The length of the CDR3 is 18 residues. Trimming at V came to 2 bases and at J to 0 bases, leaving 10 bases not matched to a gene. The CDR3 nucleotides are TGCAGCGTTGAATCCTCCGGGACTAGCGGATTCAGCACAGATACGCAGTATTTT. This encodes CSVESSGTSGFSTDTQYF.

In its sample, this clone was seen once. The V and J genes are TRBV2 and TRBJ1-3; D unclear. CDR1 is SNHLY, CDR2 FYNNEI, per germline. Trimming left V 6 bases short and J 4 bases short, with 7 bases between. The CDR3 runs 12 residues. The CDR3 bases are TGTGCCAGCAGCGCCGTCGGAAACACCATATATTTT. Its protein product is CASSAVGNTIYF. Full variable domain (missing parts from reference TRBV2 and TRBJ1-3): EPEVTQTPSHQVTQMGQEVILRCVPISNHLYFYWYRQILGQKVEFLVSFYNNEISEKSEIFDDQFSVERPDGSNFTLKIRSTKLEDSAMYFCASSAVGNTIYFGEGSWLTVV.

J is TRBJ2-5 and V is TRBV5-4, with 11 bases fitting TRBD1. Trimming removed 1 base from V and 1 base from J; junction bases left unmatched: 3. This CDR3 contains 16 residues. The germline gives CDR1 SGHNT, CDR2 YYREEE (reference sequence). The CDR3 nucleotides read TGTGCCAGCAGCTTGAAGGGACAGGGGGGCCAAGAGACCCAGTACTTC. Its translation is CASSLKGQGGQETQYF.

The V and J genes are TRBV6-5 and TRBJ2-3; a weak D match, TRBD2 (6 bases). CDR1 and CDR2 from the germline V gene are MNHEY and SVGAGI. The V end lost 7 bases, the J end lost 3 bases, and 14 bases lay between the germline ends. CDR3 length: 14 amino acids. As DNA, the CDR3 is TGTGCCAGCATGCGGGACCAAGAAACAGATACGCAGTATTTT. Translation gives CASMRDQETDTQYF.

The chain joins TRBV9 to TRBJ1-1; weak D call: TRBD1 (5 bases). Trimming cost V 5 bases and J 0 bases, with 11 bases left between them. The CDR3 covers 14 residues. The germline gives CDR1 SGDLS, CDR2 YYNGEE. In DNA form, the CDR3 reads TGTGCCAGCAGTCCTTTACAGGTGAACACTGAAGCTTTCTTT. This translates into CASSPLQVNTEAFF.

This rearrangement joins TRBV6-1 to TRBJ1-3; D is ambiguous. The germline V gene has CDR1 MNHNS and CDR2 SASEGT. This CDR3 is built from 13 residues. Deletions cut 8 bases from V and 0 bases from J, with 8 bases between. The CDR3 DNA follows: TGTGCCAGCCAAACCATCTCTGGAAACACCATATATTTT. Protein sequence: CASQTISGNTIYF.

The chain recombines TRBV7-6 with TRBJ1-6; D might be TRBD1 (6 bases). The germline V and J ends were trimmed by 6 bases and 4 bases, with 13 bases remaining between them. CDR1 is SGHVS, CDR2 FNYEAQ, per germline. The CDR3 runs to 15 residues. The CDR3 protein is CASSWEGGYNSPLHF. The DNA for the CDR3 is TGTGCCAGCAGTTGGGAAGGGGGGTATAATTCACCCCTCCACTTT.

This clone occurred a few times. This rearrangement joins TRBV18 to TRBJ1-2; maybe TRBD1 (5 bases). The CDR3 loop spans 13 amino acids. Trimming left V 3 bases short and J 8 bases short, with 13 bases between. The germline V gene has CDR1 KGHSH and CDR2 LQKENI. The DNA of the CDR3 is TGTGCCAGCTCACCGCAGGGTTTGAGCGGCTACACCTTC. It is translated as CASSPQGLSGYTF.

Of note for this clone: One junction end does not reproduce the germline sequence, and a read error may be involved. The CDR3 nucleotides are TGTGCCAGTAATATAGGACAGGGTGTCTCACCCCTCCACTTT. This codes for CASNIGQGVSPLHF. The chain is built from TRBV19 and TRBJ1-6; 8 bases fit TRBD1. The CDR3 sequence is 14 residues long. Germline V lookup: CDR1 LNHDA, CDR2 SQIVND (reference sequence).

The chain links TRBV25-1 to TRBJ1-3; D might be TRBD1 (6 bases). The germline gives CDR1 MGHDK, CDR2 SYGVNS. The V end was cut by 1 base, the J end by 0 bases, with 13 bases between. There are 17 residues in the CDR3. The CDR3 coding sequence is TGTGCCAGCAGTGAATCAGGGACAACGCTCTCTGGAAACACCATATATTTT. Its protein product is CASSESGTTLSGNTIYF.

The chain joins TRBV7-3 to TRBJ2-6; possibly TRBD2 for D (5 bases). The CDR3 runs 15 residues. Trimming stripped 6 bases from V and 1 base from J, with 10 bases between. CDR1 is SGHTA, CDR2 FQGTGA, per germline. The DNA for the CDR3 is TGTGCCAGCAGGGAACGGGGTTCTGGGGCCAACGTCCTGACTTTC. It yields the protein CASRERGSGANVLTF.

The chain carries TRBV6-4 and TRBJ1-1, with 7 bases lining up with TRBD1. Trimming at V came to 6 bases and at J to 4 bases, leaving 5 bases not matched to a gene. CDR3 length: 13 amino acids. The germline V gene encodes CDR1 MRHNA and CDR2 SNTAGT. This CDR3 is CASRDDRATEAFF. CDR3 bases: TGTGCCAGCAGAGATGACAGGGCCACTGAAGCTTTCTTT.

The chain is built from TRBV21-1 and TRBJ2-5; TRBD2 reflects the table's D call only, with no check against the DNA. TRBV21-1 is assigned pseudogene status. CDR3 length equals 14 residues. CDR3 bases: TGTGCCAGCAGCCCCAGACGGGGAGCGGAGACCCAGTACTTC. Protein product: CASSPRRGAETQYF.

The chain carries TRBV2 and TRBJ1-6, with 8 bases matching TRBD1. Germline CDR1 reads SNHLY; CDR2 reads FYNNEI. The V gene end was trimmed by 2 bases and the J gene end by 13 bases; junction bases not matched to a gene: 7. The CDR3 is 14 amino acids. The CDR3 here is CASSERTGTFPLHF. CDR3 sequence (DNA): TGTGCCAGCAGTGAAAGGACAGGGACGTTCCCCCTCCACTTT.

The table lists this clone with a count of one. The chain is built from TRBV18 and TRBJ1-4, with unresolved D. The length of the CDR3 is 15 residues. The germline V and J ends were trimmed by 6 bases and 3 bases, with 14 bases remaining between them. Germline V lookup: CDR1 KGHSH, CDR2 LQKENI. The CDR3 is CASSPGSSPNEKLFF. The CDR3 DNA follows: TGTGCCAGCTCCCCCGGTAGCTCACCTAATGAAAAACTGTTTTTT.

This CDR3 reads CASSQEFANSPLHF. The CDR3 DNA sequence: TGCGCCAGCAGCCAAGAATTCGCTAATTCACCCCTCCACTTT. The rearrangement uses TRBV4-3 and TRBJ1-6; D unresolved. Germline CDR1 reads LGHNA; CDR2 reads YSLEER. Trimming took 0 bases from V and 6 from J, leaving 6 bases between them. The length of the CDR3 is 14 residues.

The rearrangement links TRBV27 to TRBJ2-1, with D perhaps matching TRBD2 (6 bases). Germline lookup yields CDR1 MNHEY and CDR2 SMNVEV (reference sequence). This CDR3 comprises 13 residues. Deletions cut 2 bases from V and 9 bases from J, with 11 bases between. The CDR3 sequence: CASSLNFGGEQFF. In nucleotides, the CDR3 is TGTGCCAGCAGTTTAAATTTCGGGGGTGAGCAGTTCTTC.

The rearrangement joins TRBV5-5 to TRBJ2-7; the D gene is possibly TRBD1 (7 bases). The germline V gene has CDR1 SGHKS and CDR2 YYEKEE (reference sequence). V was trimmed by 1 base and J by 3 bases, leaving 14 bases between them. This CDR3 contains 15 residues. The CDR3 sequence is CASSLLSGGLYEQYF. The CDR3 nucleotides read TGTGCCAGCAGCTTGCTTTCAGGGGGACTCTACGAGCAGTACTTC.

Here the CDR3 DNA reads TGTGCCAGCAGCGTAGTAGCGCGAGTTCCCCACAATGAGCAGTTCTTC. Protein sequence: CASSVVARVPHNEQFF. The chain uses TRBV9 and TRBJ2-1; TRBD2 is a possible D gene (5 bases). CDR1 SGDLS and CDR2 YYNGEE come from the germline V gene. The V end lost 0 bases, the J end lost 5 bases, and 15 bases lay between the germline ends. The CDR3 is 16 residues long.

The J gene is TRBJ2-3, the V gene TRBV11-3; 8 positions agree with TRBD2. Germline trimming cut 2 bases from V and 6 bases from J; bases unmatched to any gene: 4. This CDR3 contains 14 residues. Germline assignment: CDR1 SGHNT and CDR2 YENEEA. CDR3 in DNA: TGTGCCAGCAGCTTAAGTCGGGAGGGGGATACGCAGTATTTT. It codes for CASSLSREGDTQYF.

The chain recombines TRBV6-5 with TRBJ2-1; the match to TRBD2 covers 7 bases. The CDR3 consists of 15 residues. CDR1 and CDR2 (germline): MNHEY, SVGAGI. After removal of 6 bases from V and 6 bases from J, the junction contained 11 bases not matched to a gene. In DNA form, the CDR3 reads TGTGCCAGCAGGGCAGGCGGGAGTTTTGGCAATGAGCAGTTCTTC. Its protein is CASRAGGSFGNEQFF.

The chain has TRBV18 and TRBJ1-1, with TRBD1 identical over 7 bases. Unmatched junction bases numbered 6, after V lost 3 bases and J lost 5 bases. CDR3 length equals 14 residues. From germline, CDR1 is KGHSH and CDR2 LQKENI. Here the CDR3 DNA reads TGTGCCAGCTCACCCGGAGGGGGCAGTACTGAAGCTTTCTTT. Translated, it gives CASSPGGGSTEAFF.

This clone occurred once. The chain recombines TRBV25-1 with TRBJ1-6, with D possibly being TRBD1 (5 bases). V was pared by 4 bases and J by 5 bases, with 15 bases between. Germline V lookup: CDR1 MGHDK, CDR2 SYGVNS. This CDR3 contains 16 residues. The CDR3 DNA reads TGTGCCAGCAGTGGCTGGGGCCAATCGGATAATTCACCCCTCCACTTT. This codes for CASSGWGQSDNSPLHF.

The chain uses TRBV6-2 or TRBV6-3 and TRBJ2-1; D assignment may be TRBD1 or TRBD2 (5 bases each). V lost 0 bases, J lost 6 bases, and 9 bases lay in between. Germline values: CDR1 MNHEY, CDR2 SVGEGT. CDR3 size: 14 residues. The DNA for the CDR3 is TGTGCCAGCAGTTACTCGGGACCTTTCAATGAGCAGTTCTTC. As protein: CASSYSGPFNEQFF.

CDR3 coding DNA: TGTGCCAGCAGTTTTTGGACTAGCGGGAGGGACACAGATACGCAGTATTTT. Protein product: CASSFWTSGRDTDTQYF. The chain links TRBV27 to TRBJ2-3; 15 positions match TRBD2. The V segment lost 3 bases and the J segment 2 bases; nucleotides outside the gene matches: 3. Germline V gene data show CDR1 as MNHEY and CDR2 as SMNVEV (reference sequence). The CDR3 length is 17 residues.

The V call is TRBV28, the J call TRBJ2-1; no definite D call. The V and J ends lost 6 bases and 10 bases respectively, with 13 bases between them. Looked up from germline, CDR1 is MDHEN and CDR2 is SYDVKM. The CDR3 sequence is 12 residues long. The chain's CDR3 is CASRLSPREQFF. The CDR3 coding sequence is TGTGCCAGCAGACTAAGCCCCCGGGAGCAGTTCTTC.